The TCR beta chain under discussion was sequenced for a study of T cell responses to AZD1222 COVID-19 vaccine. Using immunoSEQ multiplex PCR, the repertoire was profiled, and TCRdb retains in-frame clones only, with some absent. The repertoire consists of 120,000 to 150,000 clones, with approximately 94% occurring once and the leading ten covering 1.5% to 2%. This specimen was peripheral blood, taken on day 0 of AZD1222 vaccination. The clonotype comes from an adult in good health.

The CDR3 DNA is TGTGCCAGCAGCCACGGAGGACCGACAGAGCGTCAGCCCCAGCATTTT. Protein sequence: CASSHGGPTERQPQHF. V and J are TRBV3-1 (or the pseudogene TRBV3-2) and TRBJ1-5; D possibly corresponds to TRBD1 (5 bases). V was trimmed by 3 bases and J by 6 bases, leaving 18 bases between them. The length of the CDR3 is 16 residues. CDR1 is LGHDT and CDR2 is YNNKEL in the germline V gene (reference sequence).